This T cell receptor (beta chain) comes out of a study of blood T cell repertoires in COVID-19. Produced via immunoSEQ multiplex PCR; TCRdb's table is partial and in-frame only. The sample lists about 3,700 clones, approximately 83% occurring once. The CDR3 length is 17 residues. The germline CDR1 and CDR2 sequences are SGHTA and FQGNSA. Trimming removed 5 bases from V and 1 base from J, with 17 bases in between. The sample consisted of peripheral blood. V usage is TRBV7-2 and J usage is TRBJ2-2; D is unclear. The receptor was isolated from a human donor in a cohort sampled during active COVID-19. The CDR3 DNA is TGTGCCAGCAGCCCCGCGGTCTCGGTCGGGAACACCGGGGAGCTGTTTTTT. It translates to CASSPAVSVGNTGELFF. Drawing the rest from reference TRBV7-2 and TRBJ2-2, the complete variable domain is GAGVSQSPSNKVTEKGKDVELRCDPISGHTALYWYRQSLGQGLEFLIYFQGNSAPDKSGLPSDRFSAERTGGSVSTLTIQRTQQEDSAVYLCASSPAVSVGNTGELFFGEGSRLTVL.